Below, 10 T cell receptor beta chains from the same sample are listed, as sequenced in a study of T cells in Graves' hyperthyroidism and ophthalmopathy. The CDR3 regions of TCR beta were amplified from RNA transcripts. The HTBI set primed first-round TCR CDR3 RT-PCR. TCRdb ran MiXCR on the multiplex PCR reads and lists one entry per CDR3 protein. The repertoire holds under 450,000 distinct CDR3 sequences, with around an eighth as singletons. The sample consisted of blood. These receptor sequences come from a man aged 25 to 40 with Graves' hyperthyroidism that later progressed to Graves' ophthalmopathy.

This clonotype showed up many times. This chain uses TRBV20-1 with TRBJ1-1; perhaps TRBD1 as D (5 bases). V was cut by 0 bases and J by 4 bases, with 9 bases left in between. The germline V gene has CDR1 DFQATT and CDR2 SNEGSKA (reference sequence). The CDR3 contains 13 residues. CDR3 region: CSARDSRGTEAFF. As DNA, the CDR3 is TGCAGTGCTAGAGATTCGAGGGGCACTGAAGCTTTCTTT.

This clonotype is a singleton in its sample. The J gene is TRBJ2-7, the V gene TRBV7-8; 7 bases map to TRBD2. Germline V lookup: CDR1 SGHVS, CDR2 FQNEAQ. Trimming at V came to 5 bases and at J to 4 bases, leaving 17 bases not matched to a gene. This CDR3 has 17 amino acids. CDR3 DNA: TGTGCCAGCAGCACCCCCCGGGAGGCCCTGTCCCTTTACGAGCAGTACTTC. Protein sequence: CASSTPREALSLYEQYF.

This clonotype has a count of ten or more. V usage is TRBV28 and J usage is TRBJ2-3, with D possibly being TRBD1 (6 bases). The germline V gene has CDR1 MDHEN and CDR2 SYDVKM. There are 16 residues in the CDR3. V was clipped by 5 bases and J by 4 bases, with 19 bases between them. CDR3 nucleotides: TGTGCCAGCAGTACCACAGGGAGAGCCCGCCCAGATACGCAGTATTTT. Protein: CASSTTGRARPDTQYF.

This clonotype was seen a few times. A read error may produce the germline difference seen at one junction end. The V and J genes are TRBV5-1 and TRBJ2-2; TRBD1 might be the D (6 bases). This CDR3 spans 16 amino acids. Germline V CDR1 and CDR2: SGHRS, YFSETQ. The CDR3: CASSFRDTPRTEELFF. CDR3 DNA sequence: TGCGCCAGCAGCTTCCGGGACACTCCGAGAACCGAGGAGCTGTTTTTT.

Ten or more counts support this clonotype. The chain couples TRBV5-1 to TRBJ2-7, with 7 bases lining up with TRBD2. The CDR3 loop spans 15 amino acids. The V and J ends lost 4 bases and 0 bases, in that order; junction bases with no gene match: 7. Germline CDR1 reads SGHRS; CDR2 reads YFSETQ. CDR3: CASSPGGGASYEQYF. CDR3 bases: TGCGCCAGCAGCCCGGGAGGAGGGGCCTCCTACGAGCAGTACTTC.

This clonotype appeared a few times. The chain is built from TRBV28 and TRBJ1-5; D not resolved. The germline CDR1 and CDR2 sequences are MDHEN and SYDVKM. V dropped 8 bases and J dropped 0 bases, with 8 bases sitting between them. The length of the CDR3 is 13 residues. CDR3 coding DNA: TGTGCCAGCGGCTACACTAGCAATCAGCCCCAGCATTTT. Translating it yields CASGYTSNQPQHF.

This clonotype was counted at least ten times. V usage is TRBV9 and J usage is TRBJ1-1; D not resolved. In germline, CDR1 is SGDLS, CDR2 YYNGEE. V was shortened by 2 bases and J by 6 bases, with 14 bases between the two germline ends. This CDR3 is built from 14 residues. In DNA form, the CDR3 reads TGTGCCAGCAGCGTCCGTGCCGCGGTCTCTGAAGCTTTCTTT. This gives the protein CASSVRAAVSEAFF.

The V and J genes are TRBV5-1 and TRBJ2-1; 8 nucleotides match TRBD2. CDR3 length equals 17 residues. Losses at the gene ends were 0 bases for V and 7 bases for J; bases not matched to a gene: 12. Per the germline V gene, CDR1 is SGHRS and CDR2 is YFSETQ. CDR3 sequence reads: CASSLASTGGAGNEQFF. The CDR3, as DNA: TGCGCCAGCAGCTTGGCTAGCACCGGGGGGGCAGGAAATGAGCAGTTCTTC.

Ten or more counts support this clonotype. J is TRBJ1-5 and V is TRBV5-6; TRBD1 might be the D (6 bases). The CDR3 runs 15 residues. Germline CDR1 and CDR2: SGHDT and YYEEEE. Trimming took 2 bases from V and 3 from J, leaving 12 bases between them. The CDR3 sequence: CASSFRDTYNQPQHF. Written as DNA, the CDR3 is TGTGCCAGCAGCTTCCGGGACACGTACAATCAGCCCCAGCATTTT.

This clonotype was seen a few times. The J gene is TRBJ2-5, the V gene TRBV7-8; possible D gene TRBD1, 6 bases. The germline gives CDR1 SGHVS, CDR2 FQNEAQ. CDR3 length: 17 residues. V was trimmed by 1 base and J by 1 base, leaving 16 bases between them. The CDR3: CASSLVAGTRLQETQYF. CDR3 bases: TGTGCCAGCAGCTTAGTGGCAGGGACACGTCTCCAAGAGACCCAGTACTTC.